This T cell receptor beta chain emerged from a study of T cells in Graves' hyperthyroidism and ophthalmopathy. The CDR3 contains 17 residues. The germline CDR1 and CDR2 sequences are MNHEY and SMNVEV (reference sequence). Trimming took 0 bases from V and 2 from J, leaving 15 bases between them. TCR beta CDR3 regions were amplified from RNA. The TCR CDR3 was amplified in a first-round RT-PCR using the HTBI primer set. One entry per CDR3 protein results from TCRdb running MiXCR on the multiplex PCR reads. Counted here are roughly 700,000 distinct CDR3 sequences, 15% to 20% occurring once; the ten biggest clones make up roughly 16%.

This clonotype originated in a man over 45 with Graves' hyperthyroidism. The material sequenced was blood. The chain has TRBV27 and TRBJ2-3, with D maybe TRBD2 (6 bases). The CDR3 sequence is CASSLSAEGRATDTQYF. In nucleotides, the CDR3 is TGTGCCAGCAGTTTATCGGCGGAGGGCCGCGCCACAGATACGCAGTATTTT.